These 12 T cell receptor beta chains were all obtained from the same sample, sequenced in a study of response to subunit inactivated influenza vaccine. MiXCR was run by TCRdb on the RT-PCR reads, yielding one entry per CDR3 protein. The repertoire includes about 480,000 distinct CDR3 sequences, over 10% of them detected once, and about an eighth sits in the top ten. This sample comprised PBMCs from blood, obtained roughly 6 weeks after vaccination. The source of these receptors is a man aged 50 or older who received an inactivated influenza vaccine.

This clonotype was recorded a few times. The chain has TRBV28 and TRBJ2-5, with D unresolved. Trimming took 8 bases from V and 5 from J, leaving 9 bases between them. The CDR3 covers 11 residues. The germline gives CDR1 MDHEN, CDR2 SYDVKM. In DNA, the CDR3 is TGTGCCAGCCTGAAGTGGGAGACCCAGTACTTC. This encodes CASLKWETQYF.

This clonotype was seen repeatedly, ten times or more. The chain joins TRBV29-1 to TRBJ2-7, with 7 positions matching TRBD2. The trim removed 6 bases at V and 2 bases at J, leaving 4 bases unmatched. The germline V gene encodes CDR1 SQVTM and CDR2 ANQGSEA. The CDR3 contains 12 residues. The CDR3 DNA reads TGCAGCGTGGGAGGGAGCGCCTACGAGCAGTACTTC. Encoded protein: CSVGGSAYEQYF.

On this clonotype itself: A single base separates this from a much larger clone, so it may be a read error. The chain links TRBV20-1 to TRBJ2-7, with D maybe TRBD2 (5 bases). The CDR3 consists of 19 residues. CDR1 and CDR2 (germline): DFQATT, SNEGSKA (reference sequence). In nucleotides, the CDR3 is TGCTGTGCTAGCCACCGAGGACTGCCGATCTCCTGGGACTCCTACGAGCAGTACTTC. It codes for CCASHRGLPISWDSYEQYF.

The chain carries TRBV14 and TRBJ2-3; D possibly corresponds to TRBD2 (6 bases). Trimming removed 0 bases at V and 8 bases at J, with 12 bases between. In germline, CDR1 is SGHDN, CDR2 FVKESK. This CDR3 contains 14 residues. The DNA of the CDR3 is TGTGCCAGCAGCCAAGATGGGGGACTCGGTACGCAGTATTTT. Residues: CASSQDGGLGTQYF. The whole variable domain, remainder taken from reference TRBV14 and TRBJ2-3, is EAGVTQFPSHSVIEKGQTVTLRCDPISGHDNLYWYRRVMGKEIKFLLHFVKESKQDESGMPNNRFLAERTGGTYSTLKVQPAELEDSGVYFCASSQDGGLGTQYFGPGTRLTVL.

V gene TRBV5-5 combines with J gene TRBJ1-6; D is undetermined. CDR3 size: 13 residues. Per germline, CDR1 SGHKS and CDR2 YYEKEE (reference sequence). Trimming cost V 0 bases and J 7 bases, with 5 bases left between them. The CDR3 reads CASSLASNSPLHF. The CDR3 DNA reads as TGTGCCAGCAGCTTGGCGTCCAATTCACCCCTCCACTTT.

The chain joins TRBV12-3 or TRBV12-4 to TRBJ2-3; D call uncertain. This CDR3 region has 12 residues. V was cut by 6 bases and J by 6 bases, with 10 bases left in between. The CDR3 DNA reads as TGTGCCAGCAGCCCTCTAAGGGATACGCAGTATTTT. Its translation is CASSPLRDTQYF.

The CDR3 loop reads CASSYSLGGETQYF. The CDR3 DNA follows: TGTGCCAGCAGTTACTCCCTCGGGGGAGAGACCCAGTACTTC. The chain has TRBV6-5 and TRBJ2-5; the D gene is possibly TRBD2 (6 bases). The germline gives CDR1 MNHEY, CDR2 SVGAGI. Trimming cost V 0 bases and J 4 bases, with 9 bases left between them. This CDR3 region has 14 residues.

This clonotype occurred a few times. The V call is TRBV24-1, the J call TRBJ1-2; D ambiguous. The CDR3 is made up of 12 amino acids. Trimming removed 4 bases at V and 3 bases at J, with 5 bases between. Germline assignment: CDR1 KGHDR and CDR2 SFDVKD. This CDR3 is CATSEKYYGYTF. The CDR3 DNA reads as TGTGCCACCAGTGAAAAGTACTATGGCTACACCTTC.

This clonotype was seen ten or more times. CDR3 nucleotide sequence: TGTGCCAGCAGCTTAACGGGGCCTTGGCTAGCGGGCGTCACCGGGGAGCTGTTTTTT. Protein: CASSLTGPWLAGVTGELFF. The gene calls are TRBV7-3 and TRBJ2-2; 8 bases are shared with TRBD2. Looked up from germline, CDR1 is SGHTA and CDR2 is FQGTGA. The CDR3 extends over 19 amino acids. Trimming at V came to 0 bases and at J to 4 bases, leaving 13 bases not matched to a gene.

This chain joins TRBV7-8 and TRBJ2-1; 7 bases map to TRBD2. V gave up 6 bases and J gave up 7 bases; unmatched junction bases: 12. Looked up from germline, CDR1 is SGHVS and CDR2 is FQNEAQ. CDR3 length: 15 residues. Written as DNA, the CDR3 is TGTGCCAGCAGACGACTAGCCACCAAAGGGAATGAGCAGTTCTTC. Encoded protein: CASRRLATKGNEQFF.

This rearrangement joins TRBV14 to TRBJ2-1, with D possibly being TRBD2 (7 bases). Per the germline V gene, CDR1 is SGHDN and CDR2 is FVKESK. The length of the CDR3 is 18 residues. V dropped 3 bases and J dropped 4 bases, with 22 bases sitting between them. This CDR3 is CASSQGRGGGRTYNEQFF. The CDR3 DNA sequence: TGTGCCAGCAGCCAGGGTCGTGGGGGGGGCAGAACGTACAATGAGCAGTTCTTC.

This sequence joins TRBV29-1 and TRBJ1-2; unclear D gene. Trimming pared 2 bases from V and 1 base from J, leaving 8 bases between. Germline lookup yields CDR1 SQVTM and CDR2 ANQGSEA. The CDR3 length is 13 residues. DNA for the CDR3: TGCAGCGTTGAACAGCGCGGTAACTATGGCTACACCTTC. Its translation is CSVEQRGNYGYTF.